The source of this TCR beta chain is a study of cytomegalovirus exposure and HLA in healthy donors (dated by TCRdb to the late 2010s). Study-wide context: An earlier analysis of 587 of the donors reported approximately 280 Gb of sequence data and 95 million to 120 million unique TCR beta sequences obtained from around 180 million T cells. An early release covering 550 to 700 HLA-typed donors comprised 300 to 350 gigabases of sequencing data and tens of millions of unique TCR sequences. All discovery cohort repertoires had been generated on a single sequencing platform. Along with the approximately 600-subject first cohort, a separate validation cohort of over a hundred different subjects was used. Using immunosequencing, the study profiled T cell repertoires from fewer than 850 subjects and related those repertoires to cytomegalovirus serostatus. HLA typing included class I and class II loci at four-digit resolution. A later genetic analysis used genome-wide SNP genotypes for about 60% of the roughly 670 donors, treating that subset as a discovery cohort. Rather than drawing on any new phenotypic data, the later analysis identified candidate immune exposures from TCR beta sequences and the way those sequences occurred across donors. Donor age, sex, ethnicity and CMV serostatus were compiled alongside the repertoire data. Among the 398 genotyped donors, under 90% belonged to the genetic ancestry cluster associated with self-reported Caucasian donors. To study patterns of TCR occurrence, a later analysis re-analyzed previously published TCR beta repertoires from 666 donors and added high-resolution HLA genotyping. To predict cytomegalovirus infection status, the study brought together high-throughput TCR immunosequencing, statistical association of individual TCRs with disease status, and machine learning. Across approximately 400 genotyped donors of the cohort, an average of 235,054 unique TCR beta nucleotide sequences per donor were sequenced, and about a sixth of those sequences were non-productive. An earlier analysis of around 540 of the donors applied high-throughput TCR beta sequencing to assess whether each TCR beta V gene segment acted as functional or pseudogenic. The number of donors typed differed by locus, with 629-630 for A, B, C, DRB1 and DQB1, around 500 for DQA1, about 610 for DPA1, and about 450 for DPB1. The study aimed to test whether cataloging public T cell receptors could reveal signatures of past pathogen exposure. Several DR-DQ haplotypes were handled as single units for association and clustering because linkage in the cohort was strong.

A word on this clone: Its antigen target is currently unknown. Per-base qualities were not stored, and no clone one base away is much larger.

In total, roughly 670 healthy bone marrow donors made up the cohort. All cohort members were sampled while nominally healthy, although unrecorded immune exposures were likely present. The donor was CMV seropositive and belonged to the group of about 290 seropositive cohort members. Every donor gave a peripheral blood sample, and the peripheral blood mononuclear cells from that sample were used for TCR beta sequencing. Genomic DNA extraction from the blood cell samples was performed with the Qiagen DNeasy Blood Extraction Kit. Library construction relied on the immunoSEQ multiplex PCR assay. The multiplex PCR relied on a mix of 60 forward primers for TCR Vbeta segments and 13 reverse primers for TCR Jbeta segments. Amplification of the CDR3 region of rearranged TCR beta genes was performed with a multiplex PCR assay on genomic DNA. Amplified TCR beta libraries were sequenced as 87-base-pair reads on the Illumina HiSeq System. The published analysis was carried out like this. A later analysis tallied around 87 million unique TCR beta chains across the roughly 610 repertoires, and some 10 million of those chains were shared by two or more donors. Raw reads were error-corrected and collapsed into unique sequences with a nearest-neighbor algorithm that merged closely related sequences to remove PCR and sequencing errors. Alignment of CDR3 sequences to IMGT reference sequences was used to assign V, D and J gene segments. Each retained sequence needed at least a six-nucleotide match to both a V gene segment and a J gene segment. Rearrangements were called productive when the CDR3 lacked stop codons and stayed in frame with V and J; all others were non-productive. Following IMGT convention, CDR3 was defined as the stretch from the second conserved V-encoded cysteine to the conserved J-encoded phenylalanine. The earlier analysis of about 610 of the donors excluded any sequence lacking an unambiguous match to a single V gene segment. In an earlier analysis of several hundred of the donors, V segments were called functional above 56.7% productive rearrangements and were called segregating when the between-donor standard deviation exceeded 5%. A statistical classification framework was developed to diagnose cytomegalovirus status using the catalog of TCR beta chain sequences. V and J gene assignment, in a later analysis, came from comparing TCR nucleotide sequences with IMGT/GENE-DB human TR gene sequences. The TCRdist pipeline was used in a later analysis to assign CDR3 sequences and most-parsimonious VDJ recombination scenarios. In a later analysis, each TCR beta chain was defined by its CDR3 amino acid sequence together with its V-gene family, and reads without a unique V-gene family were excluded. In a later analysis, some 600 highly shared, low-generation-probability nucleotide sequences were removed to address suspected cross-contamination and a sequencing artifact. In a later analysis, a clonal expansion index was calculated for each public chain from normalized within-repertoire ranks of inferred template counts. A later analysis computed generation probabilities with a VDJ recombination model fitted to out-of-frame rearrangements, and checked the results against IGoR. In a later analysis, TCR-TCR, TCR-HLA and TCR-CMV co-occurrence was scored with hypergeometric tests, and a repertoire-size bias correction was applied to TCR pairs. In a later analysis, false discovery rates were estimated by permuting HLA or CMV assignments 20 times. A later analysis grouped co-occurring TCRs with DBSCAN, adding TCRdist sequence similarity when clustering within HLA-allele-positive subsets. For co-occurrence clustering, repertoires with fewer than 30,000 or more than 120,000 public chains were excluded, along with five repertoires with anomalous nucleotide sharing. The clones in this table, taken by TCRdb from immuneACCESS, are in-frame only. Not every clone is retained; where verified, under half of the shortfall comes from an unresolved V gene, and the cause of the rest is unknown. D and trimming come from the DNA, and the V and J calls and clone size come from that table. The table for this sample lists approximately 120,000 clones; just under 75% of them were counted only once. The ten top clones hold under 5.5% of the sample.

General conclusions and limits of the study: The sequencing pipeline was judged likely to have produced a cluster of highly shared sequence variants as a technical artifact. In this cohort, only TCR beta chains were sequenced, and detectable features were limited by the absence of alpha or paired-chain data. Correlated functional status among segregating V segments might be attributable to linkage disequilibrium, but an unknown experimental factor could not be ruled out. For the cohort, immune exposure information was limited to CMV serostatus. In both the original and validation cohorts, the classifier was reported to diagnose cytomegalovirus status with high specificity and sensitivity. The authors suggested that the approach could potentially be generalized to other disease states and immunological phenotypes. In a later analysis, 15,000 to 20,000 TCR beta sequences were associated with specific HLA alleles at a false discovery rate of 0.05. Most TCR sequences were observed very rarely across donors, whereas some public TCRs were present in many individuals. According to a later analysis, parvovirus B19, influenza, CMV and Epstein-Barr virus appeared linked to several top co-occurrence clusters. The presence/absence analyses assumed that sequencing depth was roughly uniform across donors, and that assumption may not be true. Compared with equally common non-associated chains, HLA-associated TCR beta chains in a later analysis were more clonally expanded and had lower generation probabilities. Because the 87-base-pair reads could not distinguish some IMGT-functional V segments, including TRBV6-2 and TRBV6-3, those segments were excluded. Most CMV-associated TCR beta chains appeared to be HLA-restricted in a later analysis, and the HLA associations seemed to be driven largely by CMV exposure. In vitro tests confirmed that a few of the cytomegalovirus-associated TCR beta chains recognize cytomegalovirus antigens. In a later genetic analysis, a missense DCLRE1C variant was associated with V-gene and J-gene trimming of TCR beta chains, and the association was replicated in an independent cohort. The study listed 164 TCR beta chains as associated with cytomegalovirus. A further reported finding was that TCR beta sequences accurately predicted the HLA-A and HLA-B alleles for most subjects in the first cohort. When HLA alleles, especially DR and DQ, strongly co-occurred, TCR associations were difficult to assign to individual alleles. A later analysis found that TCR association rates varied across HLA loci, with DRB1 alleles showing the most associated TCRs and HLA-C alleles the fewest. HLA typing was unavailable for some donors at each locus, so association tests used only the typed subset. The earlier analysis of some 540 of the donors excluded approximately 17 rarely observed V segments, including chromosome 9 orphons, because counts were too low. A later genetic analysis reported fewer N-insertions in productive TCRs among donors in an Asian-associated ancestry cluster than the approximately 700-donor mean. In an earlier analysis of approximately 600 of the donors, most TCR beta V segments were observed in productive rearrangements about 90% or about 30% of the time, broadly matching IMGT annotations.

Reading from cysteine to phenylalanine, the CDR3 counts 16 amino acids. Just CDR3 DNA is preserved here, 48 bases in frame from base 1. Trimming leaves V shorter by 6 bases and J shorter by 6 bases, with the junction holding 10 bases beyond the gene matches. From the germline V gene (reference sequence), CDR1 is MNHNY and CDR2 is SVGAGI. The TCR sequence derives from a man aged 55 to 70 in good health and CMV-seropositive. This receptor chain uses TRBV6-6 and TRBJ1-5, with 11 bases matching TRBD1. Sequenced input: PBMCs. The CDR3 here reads CASRTGTGGQTQPQHF. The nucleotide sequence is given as TGTGCCAGCAGAACCGGGACAGGGGGTCAGACTCAGCCCCAGCATTTT.